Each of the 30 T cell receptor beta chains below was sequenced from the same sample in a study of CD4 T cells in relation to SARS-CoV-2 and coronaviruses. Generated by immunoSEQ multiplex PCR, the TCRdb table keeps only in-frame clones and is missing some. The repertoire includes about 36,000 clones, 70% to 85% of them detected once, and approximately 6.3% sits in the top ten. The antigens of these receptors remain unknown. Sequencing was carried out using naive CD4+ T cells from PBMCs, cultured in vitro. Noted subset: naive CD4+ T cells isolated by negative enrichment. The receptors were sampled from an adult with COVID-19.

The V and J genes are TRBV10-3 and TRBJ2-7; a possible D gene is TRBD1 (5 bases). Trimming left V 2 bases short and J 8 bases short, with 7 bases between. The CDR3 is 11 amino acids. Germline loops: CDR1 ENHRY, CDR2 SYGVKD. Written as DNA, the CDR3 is TGTGCCATCAGTGAGCAGGGCCAGCAGTACTTC. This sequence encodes CAISEQGQQYF.

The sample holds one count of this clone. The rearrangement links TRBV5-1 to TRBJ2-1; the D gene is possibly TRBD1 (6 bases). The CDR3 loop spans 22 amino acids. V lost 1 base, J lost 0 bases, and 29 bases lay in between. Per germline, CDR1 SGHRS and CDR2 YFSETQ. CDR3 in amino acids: CASSLSTETGRKRLGSYNEQFF. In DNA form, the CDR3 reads TGCGCCAGCAGCTTGTCTACAGAGACAGGACGTAAGCGCCTCGGCTCCTACAATGAGCAGTTCTTC.

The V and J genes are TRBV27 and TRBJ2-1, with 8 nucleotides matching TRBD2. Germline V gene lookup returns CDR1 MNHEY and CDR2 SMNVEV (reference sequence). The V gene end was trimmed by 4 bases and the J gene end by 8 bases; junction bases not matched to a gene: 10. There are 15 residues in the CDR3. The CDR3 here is CASSWWTGGPHEQFF. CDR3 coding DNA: TGTGCCAGCAGTTGGTGGACGGGAGGGCCTCATGAGCAGTTCTTC.

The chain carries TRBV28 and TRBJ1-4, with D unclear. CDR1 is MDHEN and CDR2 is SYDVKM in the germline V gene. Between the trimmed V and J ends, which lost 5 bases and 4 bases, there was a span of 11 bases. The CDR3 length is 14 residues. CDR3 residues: CASSPRQFNEKLFF. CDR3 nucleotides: TGTGCCAGCAGTCCCCGCCAGTTTAATGAAAAACTGTTTTTT. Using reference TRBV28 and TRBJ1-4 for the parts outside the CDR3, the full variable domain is DVKVTQSSRYLVKRTGEKVFLECVQDMDHENMFWYRQDPGLGLRLIYFSYDVKMKEKGDIPEGYSVSREKKERFSLILESASTNQTSMYLCASSPRQFNEKLFFGSGTQLSVL.

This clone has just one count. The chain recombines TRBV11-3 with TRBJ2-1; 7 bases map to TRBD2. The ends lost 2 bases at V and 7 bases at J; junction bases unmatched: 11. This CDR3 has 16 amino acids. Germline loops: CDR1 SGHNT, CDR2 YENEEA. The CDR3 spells CASSLCVGGPRNEQFF. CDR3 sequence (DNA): TGTGCCAGCAGCTTATGTGTGGGAGGGCCTAGGAATGAGCAGTTCTTC.

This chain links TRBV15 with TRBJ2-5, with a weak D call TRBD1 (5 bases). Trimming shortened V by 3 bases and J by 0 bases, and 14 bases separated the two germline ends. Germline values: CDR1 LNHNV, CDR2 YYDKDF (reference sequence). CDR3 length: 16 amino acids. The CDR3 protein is CATSRTRQMYQETQYF. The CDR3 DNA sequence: TGTGCCACCAGCAGGACCCGACAGATGTACCAAGAGACCCAGTACTTC.

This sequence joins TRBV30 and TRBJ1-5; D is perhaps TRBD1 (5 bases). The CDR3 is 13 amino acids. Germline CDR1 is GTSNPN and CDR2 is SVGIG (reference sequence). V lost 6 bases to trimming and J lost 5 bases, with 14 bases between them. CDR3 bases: TGTGCCTGCAGCCAGGGTTTTGATCAGCCCCAGCATTTT. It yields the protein CACSQGFDQPQHF.

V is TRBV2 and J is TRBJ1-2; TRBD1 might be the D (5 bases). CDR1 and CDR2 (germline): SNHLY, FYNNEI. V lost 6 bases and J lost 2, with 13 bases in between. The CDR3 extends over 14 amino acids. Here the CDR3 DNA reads TGTGCCAGCAGAAGTGGGGCGTTGAACTATGGCTACACCTTC. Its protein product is CASRSGALNYGYTF. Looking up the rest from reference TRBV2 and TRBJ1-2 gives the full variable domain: EPEVTQTPSHQVTQMGQEVILRCVPISNHLYFYWYRQILGQKVEFLVSFYNNEISEKSEIFDDQFSVERPDGSNFTLKIRSTKLEDSAMYFCASRSGALNYGYTFGSGTRLTVV.

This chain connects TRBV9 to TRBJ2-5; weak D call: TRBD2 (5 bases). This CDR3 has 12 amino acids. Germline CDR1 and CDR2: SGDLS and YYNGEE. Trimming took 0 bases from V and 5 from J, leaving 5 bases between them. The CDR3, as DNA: TGTGCCAGCAGCGTAGAGCGGGAGACCCAGTACTTC. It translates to CASSVERETQYF.

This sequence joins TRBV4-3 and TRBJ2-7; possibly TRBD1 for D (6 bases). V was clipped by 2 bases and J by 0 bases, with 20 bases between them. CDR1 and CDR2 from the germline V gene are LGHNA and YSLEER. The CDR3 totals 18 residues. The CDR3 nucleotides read TGCGCCAGCAGCCAATCCTTAACCGGGACACACTCCTCCTACGAGCAGTACTTC. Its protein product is CASSQSLTGTHSSYEQYF.

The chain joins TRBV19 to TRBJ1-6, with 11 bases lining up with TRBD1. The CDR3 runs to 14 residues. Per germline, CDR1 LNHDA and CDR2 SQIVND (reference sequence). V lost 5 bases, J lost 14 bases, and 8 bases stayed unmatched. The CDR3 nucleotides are TGTGCCAGTAGTCTTGGACAGGGGGCAACTTCCCTCCACTTT. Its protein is CASSLGQGATSLHF.

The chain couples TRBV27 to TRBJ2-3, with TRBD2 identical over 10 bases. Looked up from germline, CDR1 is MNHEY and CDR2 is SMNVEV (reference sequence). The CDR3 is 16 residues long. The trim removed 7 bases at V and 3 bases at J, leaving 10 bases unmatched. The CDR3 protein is CASTSLAGDRTDTQYF. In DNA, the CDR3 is TGTGCCAGCACTTCCCTAGCGGGAGATCGGACAGATACGCAGTATTTT.

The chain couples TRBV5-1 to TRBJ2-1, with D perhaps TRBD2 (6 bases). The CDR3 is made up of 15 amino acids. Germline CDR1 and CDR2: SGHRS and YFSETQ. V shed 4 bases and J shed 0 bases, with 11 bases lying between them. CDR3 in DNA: TGCGCCAGCAGCAATAGCGGAGGCTCCTACAATGAGCAGTTCTTC. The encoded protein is CASSNSGGSYNEQFF.

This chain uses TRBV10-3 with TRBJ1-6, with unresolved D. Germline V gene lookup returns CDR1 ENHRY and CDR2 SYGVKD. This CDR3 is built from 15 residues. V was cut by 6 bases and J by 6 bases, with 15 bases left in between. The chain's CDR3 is CAISPSELSNSPLHF. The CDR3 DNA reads TGTGCCATCAGCCCGTCCGAGCTAAGTAATTCACCCCTCCACTTT.

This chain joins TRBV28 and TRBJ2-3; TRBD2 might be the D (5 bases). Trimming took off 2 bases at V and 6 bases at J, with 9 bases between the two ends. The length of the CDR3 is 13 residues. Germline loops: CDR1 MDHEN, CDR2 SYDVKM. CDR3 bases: TGTGCCAGCAGTTTAACCGGGGATGATACGCAGTATTTT. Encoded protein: CASSLTGDDTQYF.

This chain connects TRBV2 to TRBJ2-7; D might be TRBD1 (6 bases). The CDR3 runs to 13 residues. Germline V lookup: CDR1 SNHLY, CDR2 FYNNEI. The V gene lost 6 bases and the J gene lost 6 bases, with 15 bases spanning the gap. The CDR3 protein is CASSADRGSEQYF. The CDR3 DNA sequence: TGTGCCAGCAGCGCGGACAGAGGGAGCGAGCAGTACTTC.

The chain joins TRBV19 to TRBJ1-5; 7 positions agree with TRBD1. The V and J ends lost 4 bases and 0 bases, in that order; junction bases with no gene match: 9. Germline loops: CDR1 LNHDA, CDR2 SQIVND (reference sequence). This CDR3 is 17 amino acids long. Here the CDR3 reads CASSTQDRFLSNQPQHF. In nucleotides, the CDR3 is TGTGCCAGTAGTACCCAGGACAGGTTCCTTAGCAATCAGCCCCAGCATTTT.

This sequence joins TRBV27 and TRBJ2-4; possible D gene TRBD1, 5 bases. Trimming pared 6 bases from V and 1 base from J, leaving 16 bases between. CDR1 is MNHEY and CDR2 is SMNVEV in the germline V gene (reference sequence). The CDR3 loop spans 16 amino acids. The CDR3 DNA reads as TGTGCCAGCAGCGATTATGGCAGGGCGGCCAAAAACATTCAGTACTTC. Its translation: CASSDYGRAAKNIQYF.

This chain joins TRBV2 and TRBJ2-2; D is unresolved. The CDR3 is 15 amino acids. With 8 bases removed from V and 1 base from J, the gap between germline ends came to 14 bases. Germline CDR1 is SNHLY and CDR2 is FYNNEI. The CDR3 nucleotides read TGTGCCAGCCAAGGAGAGGCGGTGAACACCGGGGAGCTGTTTTTT. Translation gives CASQGEAVNTGELFF. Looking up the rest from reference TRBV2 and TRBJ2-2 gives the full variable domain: EPEVTQTPSHQVTQMGQEVILRCVPISNHLYFYWYRQILGQKVEFLVSFYNNEISEKSEIFDDQFSVERPDGSNFTLKIRSTKLEDSAMYFCASQGEAVNTGELFFGEGSRLTVL.

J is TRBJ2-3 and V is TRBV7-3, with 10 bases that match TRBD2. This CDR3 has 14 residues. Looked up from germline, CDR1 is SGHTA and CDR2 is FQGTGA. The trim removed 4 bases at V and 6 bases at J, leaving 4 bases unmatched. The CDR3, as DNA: TGTGCCAGCAGCTCTAGCGGGAGCAGCGATACGCAGTATTTT. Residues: CASSSSGSSDTQYF. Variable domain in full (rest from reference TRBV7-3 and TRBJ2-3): GAGVSQTPSNKVTEKGKYVELRCDPISGHTALYWYRQSLGQGPEFLIYFQGTGAADDSGLPNDRFFAVRPEGSVSTLKIQRTERGDSAVYLCASSSSGSSDTQYFGPGTRLTVL.

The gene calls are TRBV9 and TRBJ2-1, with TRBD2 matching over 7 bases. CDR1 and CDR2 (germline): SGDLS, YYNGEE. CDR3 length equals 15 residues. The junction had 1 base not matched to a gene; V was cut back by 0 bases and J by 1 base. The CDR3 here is CASSVGTRSYNEQFF. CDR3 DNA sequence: TGTGCCAGCAGCGTAGGGACTAGGTCCTACAATGAGCAGTTCTTC.

The CDR3 reads CASSALSRDNEKLFF. CDR3 nucleotides: TGTGCCAGCAGCGCCCTCAGTCGGGATAATGAAAAACTGTTTTTT. The V and J genes are TRBV5-8 and TRBJ1-4, with D hard to call. CDR1 SGHTS and CDR2 YDEGEE come from the germline V gene. The ends were cut back, 4 bases at V and 4 bases at J, with 14 bases in the middle. The CDR3 contains 15 residues.

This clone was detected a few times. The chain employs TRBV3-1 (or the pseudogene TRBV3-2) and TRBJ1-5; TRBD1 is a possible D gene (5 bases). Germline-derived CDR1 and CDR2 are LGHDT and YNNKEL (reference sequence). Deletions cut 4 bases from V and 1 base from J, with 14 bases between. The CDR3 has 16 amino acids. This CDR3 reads CASSPRGGESNQPQHF. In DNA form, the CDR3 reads TGTGCCAGCAGCCCCCGGGGCGGGGAAAGCAATCAGCCCCAGCATTTT.

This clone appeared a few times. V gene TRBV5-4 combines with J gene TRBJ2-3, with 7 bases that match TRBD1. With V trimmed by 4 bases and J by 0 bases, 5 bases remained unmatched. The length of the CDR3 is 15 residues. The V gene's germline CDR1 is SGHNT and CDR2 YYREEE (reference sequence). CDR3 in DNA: TGTGCCAGCAGCAACCGACAGGGTAGCACAGATACGCAGTATTTT. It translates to CASSNRQGSTDTQYF.

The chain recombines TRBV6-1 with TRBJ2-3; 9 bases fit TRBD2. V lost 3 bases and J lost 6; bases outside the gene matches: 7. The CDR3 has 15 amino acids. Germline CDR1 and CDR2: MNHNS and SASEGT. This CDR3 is CASSDGAGGHDTQYF. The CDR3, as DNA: TGTGCCAGCAGTGATGGGGCGGGAGGGCACGATACGCAGTATTTT.

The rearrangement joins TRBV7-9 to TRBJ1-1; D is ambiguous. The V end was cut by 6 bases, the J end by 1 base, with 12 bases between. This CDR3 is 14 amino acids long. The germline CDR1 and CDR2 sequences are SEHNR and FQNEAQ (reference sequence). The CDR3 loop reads CASSPLPQNTEAFF. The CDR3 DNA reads TGTGCCAGCAGTCCCCTTCCCCAGAACACTGAAGCTTTCTTT.

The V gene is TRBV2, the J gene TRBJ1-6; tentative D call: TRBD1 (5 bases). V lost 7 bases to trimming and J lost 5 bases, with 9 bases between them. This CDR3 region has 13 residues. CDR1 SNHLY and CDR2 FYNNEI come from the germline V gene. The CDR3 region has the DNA TGTGCCAGCACACAGGCGAATAATTCACCCCTCCACTTT. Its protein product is CASTQANNSPLHF. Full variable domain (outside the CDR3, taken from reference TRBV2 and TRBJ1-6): EPEVTQTPSHQVTQMGQEVILRCVPISNHLYFYWYRQILGQKVEFLVSFYNNEISEKSEIFDDQFSVERPDGSNFTLKIRSTKLEDSAMYFCASTQANNSPLHFGNGTRLTVT.

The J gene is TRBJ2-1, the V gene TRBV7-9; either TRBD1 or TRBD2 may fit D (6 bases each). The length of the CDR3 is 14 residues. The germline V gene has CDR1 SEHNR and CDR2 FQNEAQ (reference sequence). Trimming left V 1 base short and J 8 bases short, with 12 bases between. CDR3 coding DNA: TGTGCCAGCAGCTTAGAGGGGGGTGGGCATGAGCAGTTCTTC. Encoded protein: CASSLEGGGHEQFF.

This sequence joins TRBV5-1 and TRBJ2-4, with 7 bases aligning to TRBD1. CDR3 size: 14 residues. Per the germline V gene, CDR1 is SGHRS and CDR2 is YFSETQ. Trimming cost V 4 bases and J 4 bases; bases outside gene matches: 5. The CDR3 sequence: CASSDGTAKNIQYF. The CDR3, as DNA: TGCGCCAGCAGCGATGGGACAGCGAAAAACATTCAGTACTTC.

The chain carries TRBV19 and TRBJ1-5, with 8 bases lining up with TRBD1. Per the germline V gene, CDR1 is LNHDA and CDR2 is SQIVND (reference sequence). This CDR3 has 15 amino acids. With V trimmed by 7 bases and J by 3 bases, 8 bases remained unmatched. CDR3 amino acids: CASIQGAADNQPQHF. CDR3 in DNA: TGTGCCAGTATCCAGGGGGCAGCGGACAATCAGCCCCAGCATTTT.